This TCR beta chain originates from a study of T cell responses to AZD1222 COVID-19 vaccine. Background on the study: Pooling covered second doses at about 4 or about 12 weeks. Study-wide results and caveats: Rises in breadth and depth of Spike-specific TCRs came after two AZD1222 doses. Spike was spanned by vaccine-associated CD4 TCRs, with dominance at 160-218 and 743-854.

This clone was seen only a few times. The antigen is unknown. Clones were read by immunoSEQ multiplex PCR, and TCRdb kept only the in-frame ones, dropping some. The repertoire has about 150,000 clones, roughly nine tenths of them found once; the top ten carry roughly 1.9%. Per germline, CDR1 SGHTA and CDR2 FQGTGA. V lost 2 bases, J lost 7 bases, and 8 bases stayed unmatched. The CDR3 contains 16 residues. The sequence was collected from an adult in good health. The sample in question was peripheral blood, obtained on day 0 of AZD1222 vaccination. The chain has TRBV7-3 and TRBJ2-7; 13 bases line up with TRBD2. This chain's CDR3 is CASSLFGTSGTMEQYF. CDR3 sequence (DNA): TGTGCCAGCAGCTTATTCGGGACTAGCGGGACAATGGAGCAGTACTTC.